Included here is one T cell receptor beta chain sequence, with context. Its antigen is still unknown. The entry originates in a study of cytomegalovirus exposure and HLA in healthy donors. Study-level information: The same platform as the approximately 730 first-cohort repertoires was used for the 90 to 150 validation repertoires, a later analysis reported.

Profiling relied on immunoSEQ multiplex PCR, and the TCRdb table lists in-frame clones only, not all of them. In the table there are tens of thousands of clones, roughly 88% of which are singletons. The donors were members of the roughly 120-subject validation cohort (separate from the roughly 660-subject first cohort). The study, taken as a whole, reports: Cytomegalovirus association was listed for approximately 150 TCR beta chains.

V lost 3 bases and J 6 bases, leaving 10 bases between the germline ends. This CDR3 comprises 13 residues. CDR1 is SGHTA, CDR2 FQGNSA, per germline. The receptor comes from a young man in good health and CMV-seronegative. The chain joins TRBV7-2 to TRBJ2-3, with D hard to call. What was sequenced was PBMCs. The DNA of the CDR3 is TGTGCCAGCAGCTTTCCCCTGTTGGATACGCAGTATTTT. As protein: CASSFPLLDTQYF.